A single sample is the source of the 19 T cell receptor beta chains below, sequenced in a study of blood T cell repertoires in COVID-19. Sequencing was performed with immunoSEQ multiplex PCR; in TCRdb, only in-frame clones are kept and a portion is missing. Of approximately 450,000 clones in the sample, approximately 90% were seen once. The sequenced sample was PBMCs or T cells enriched from blood (not recorded which). The receptors shown here come from a man aged 30 to 45 who had recovered from COVID-19.

This chain connects TRBV7-2 to TRBJ2-7; D unclear. CDR1 SGHTA and CDR2 FQGNSA come from the germline V gene. The V end lost 5 bases, the J end lost 0 bases, and 11 bases lay between the germline ends. The CDR3 length is 14 residues. CDR3 in DNA: TGTGCCAGCAGCCCGCTTTTCAGCTCCTACGAGCAGTACTTC. It yields the protein CASSPLFSSYEQYF. The complete variable domain, with remaining parts taken from reference TRBV7-2 and TRBJ2-7, reads GAGVSQSPSNKVTEKGKDVELRCDPISGHTALYWYRQSLGQGLEFLIYFQGNSAPDKSGLPSDRFSAERTGGSVSTLTIQRTQQEDSAVYLCASSPLFSSYEQYFGPGTRLTVT.

The V gene is TRBV3-1 (or the pseudogene TRBV3-2), the J gene TRBJ2-7; 10 bases line up with TRBD2. With V trimmed by 1 base and J by 0 bases, 3 bases remained unmatched. The CDR3 covers 16 residues. The germline CDR1 and CDR2 sequences are LGHDT and YNNKEL (reference sequence). The DNA for the CDR3 is TGTGCCAGCAGCCAAGGCCCTAGCGGGGGCTCCTACGAGCAGTACTTC. As protein: CASSQGPSGGSYEQYF.

The chain combines TRBV4-1 with TRBJ1-6, with a possible D match to TRBD1 (5 bases). CDR3 length: 17 residues. Between the trimmed V and J ends, which lost 6 bases and 7 bases, there was a span of 22 bases. From germline, CDR1 is MGHRA and CDR2 YSYEKL. CDR3 sequence: CASSSTGVSGGNSPLHF. The CDR3 DNA is TGCGCCAGCAGTTCAACGGGTGTGTCGGGGGGAAATTCACCCCTCCACTTT.

The V call is TRBV5-1, the J call TRBJ2-7; possibly TRBD2 for D (5 bases). V lost 3 bases and J lost 3, with 13 bases in between. Looked up from germline, CDR1 is SGHRS and CDR2 is YFSETQ. The CDR3 length is 14 residues. DNA for the CDR3: TGCGCCAGCAGCTGGGGAGTCGGGAACTACGAGCAGTACTTC. Residues: CASSWGVGNYEQYF.

This chain connects TRBV13 to TRBJ1-3; TRBD1 agrees at 8 bases. The germline CDR1 and CDR2 sequences are PRHDT and FYEKMQ (reference sequence). The trim removed 7 bases at V and 7 bases at J, leaving 9 bases unmatched. The CDR3 spans 14 residues. The CDR3 DNA reads as TGTGCCAGCACAGAGGATCGACAGGGGAACACCATATATTTT. It encodes CASTEDRQGNTIYF.

The chain employs TRBV13 and TRBJ2-7; TRBD1 matches at 10 bases. This CDR3 has 15 residues. V lost 4 bases and J lost 4; bases outside the gene matches: 7. CDR1 PRHDT and CDR2 FYEKMQ come from the germline V gene (reference sequence). The CDR3 loop reads CASSSGTGENYEQYF. CDR3 nucleotides: TGTGCCAGCAGCTCAGGGACAGGGGAGAATTACGAGCAGTACTTC.

The V call is TRBV6-5, the J call TRBJ1-1; a weak D match, TRBD1 (5 bases). The CDR3 is made up of 14 amino acids. V was trimmed by 4 bases and J by 14 bases, leaving 23 bases between them. The germline CDR1 and CDR2 sequences are MNHEY and SVGAGI. For the CDR3, the DNA is TGTGCCAGCAGTTTGGGGTATAACAGGATGATGTTATTCTTT. It encodes CASSLGYNRMMLFF.

The chain combines TRBV7-9 with TRBJ1-6; weak D call: TRBD1 (5 bases). The germline CDR1 and CDR2 sequences are SEHNR and FQNEAQ (reference sequence). This CDR3 is 14 amino acids long. V lost 1 base, J lost 10 bases, and 11 bases lay in between. Here the CDR3 DNA reads TGTGCCAGCAGCTTAGGGGAGGGGATATCACCCCTCCACTTT. Its translation is CASSLGEGISPLHF.

The chain recombines TRBV24-1 with TRBJ2-2; D is ambiguous. Per germline, CDR1 KGHDR and CDR2 SFDVKD. V shed 2 bases and J shed 1 base, with 10 bases lying between them. This CDR3 comprises 16 residues. CDR3: CATSDSSYQNTGELFF. CDR3 sequence (DNA): TGTGCCACCAGTGATTCTTCCTACCAGAACACCGGGGAGCTGTTTTTT.

The chain combines TRBV5-1 with TRBJ2-5, with 10 positions matching TRBD2. This CDR3 contains 17 residues. Germline CDR1 is SGHRS and CDR2 is YFSETQ. The V and J ends lost 0 bases and 5 bases, in that order; junction bases with no gene match: 10. CDR3 sequence: CASSLVRASGSRETQYF. The CDR3 DNA sequence: TGCGCCAGCAGCTTGGTACGGGCTAGCGGGAGCCGGGAGACCCAGTACTTC.

V gene TRBV19 combines with J gene TRBJ2-2; TRBD1 matches 7 bases. The CDR3 has 14 residues. V lost 4 bases, J lost 4 bases, and 3 bases stayed unmatched. Germline V gives CDR1 LNHDA, CDR2 SQIVND (reference sequence). The CDR3 here is CASSTWTGTGELFF. The CDR3 bases are TGTGCCAGTAGTACATGGACAGGCACCGGGGAGCTGTTTTTT.

The chain has TRBV7-2 and TRBJ1-1; D is unresolved. Trimming took off 4 bases at V and 4 bases at J, with 10 bases between the two ends. The CDR3 is 13 amino acids. The germline V gene encodes CDR1 SGHTA and CDR2 FQGNSA. CDR3 sequence reads: CASSSNPGTEAFF. The CDR3 DNA reads as TGTGCCAGCAGCTCGAACCCGGGCACTGAAGCTTTCTTT.

The chain joins TRBV12-3 or TRBV12-4 to TRBJ2-2; D is possibly TRBD1 (6 bases). The V end was cut by 5 bases, the J end by 7 bases, with 11 bases between. The CDR3 consists of 13 residues. The CDR3 is CASSPQGLGELFF. CDR3 coding DNA: TGTGCCAGCAGTCCACAGGGCCTCGGGGAGCTGTTTTTT.

The rearrangement links TRBV5-1 to TRBJ1-5, with 8 bases identical to TRBD1. The CDR3 totals 14 residues. Germline loops: CDR1 SGHRS, CDR2 YFSETQ. The J segment lost 2 bases and the V segment lost 3 bases, leaving 1 base of the junction unmatched. This chain's CDR3 is CASSSTGGNQPQHF. Written as DNA, the CDR3 is TGCGCCAGCAGCTCGACAGGGGGCAATCAGCCCCAGCATTTT. The whole variable domain, remainder taken from reference TRBV5-1 and TRBJ1-5, is KAGVTQTPRYLIKTRGQQVTLSCSPISGHRSVSWYQQTPGQGLQFLFEYFSETQRNKGNFPGRFSGRQFSNSRSEMNVSTLELGDSALYLCASSSTGGNQPQHFGDGTRLSIL.

This chain connects TRBV28 to TRBJ1-4; D gene uncertain. Germline-derived CDR1 and CDR2 are MDHEN and SYDVKM. With 6 bases removed from V and 3 bases from J, the gap between germline ends came to 11 bases. The CDR3 is made up of 14 amino acids. The CDR3 is CASRGRRPNEKLFF. CDR3 coding DNA: TGTGCCAGCAGAGGACGGAGGCCTAATGAAAAACTGTTTTTT.

Comment on this clone: One end of the junction does not line up with germline, which may come from a read error. The chain recombines TRBV3-1 (or the pseudogene TRBV3-2) with TRBJ2-5, with 7 bases matching TRBD2. Per germline, CDR1 LGHDT and CDR2 YNNKEL (reference sequence). The CDR3 is 15 residues long. DNA for the CDR3: TGTGCCAGCAGCCCTTATAGGTGGGAGGGCCCTACCCTTCACTTC. Amino acids: CASSPYRWEGPTLHF.

The CDR3 region is CASSRLAANEQFF. CDR3 coding DNA: TGTGCCAGTAGTCGACTAGCGGCCAATGAGCAGTTCTTC. This chain uses TRBV19 with TRBJ2-1; TRBD2 aligns across 9 bases. Germline assignment: CDR1 LNHDA and CDR2 SQIVND (reference sequence). The CDR3 loop spans 13 amino acids. Losses at the gene ends were 5 bases for V and 6 bases for J; bases not matched to a gene: 2.

The chain uses TRBV29-1 and TRBJ2-5; 12 bases match TRBD2. This CDR3 comprises 13 residues. Trimming at V came to 7 bases and at J to 3 bases, leaving 3 bases not matched to a gene. Germline assignment: CDR1 SQVTM and CDR2 ANQGSEA. DNA for the CDR3: TGCAGCGCCAGGACTAGCGGGAAAGAGACCCAGTACTTC. It codes for CSARTSGKETQYF. Together with reference TRBV29-1 and TRBJ2-5, the CDR3 gives the full variable domain: SAVISQKPSRDICQRGTSLTIQCQVDSQVTMMFWYRQQPGQSLTLIATANQGSEATYESGFVIDKFPISRPNLTFSTLTVSNMSPEDSSIYLCSARTSGKETQYFGPGTRLLVL.

The chain is built from TRBV5-1 and TRBJ2-1, with 11 bases lining up with TRBD2. CDR1 and CDR2 from the germline V gene are SGHRS and YFSETQ. The CDR3 is made up of 21 amino acids. V was pared by 4 bases and J by 4 bases, with 22 bases of the junction left unmatched. CDR3 bases: TGCGCCAGCAGCGGGGGACTAGCGGTCCCAACCTTTGACAGATTATACAATGAGCAGTTCTTC. Its protein is CASSGGLAVPTFDRLYNEQFF. Full variable domain (remainder filled in from reference TRBV5-1 and TRBJ2-1): KAGVTQTPRYLIKTRGQQVTLSCSPISGHRSVSWYQQTPGQGLQFLFEYFSETQRNKGNFPGRFSGRQFSNSRSEMNVSTLELGDSALYLCASSGGLAVPTFDRLYNEQFFGPGTRLTVL.